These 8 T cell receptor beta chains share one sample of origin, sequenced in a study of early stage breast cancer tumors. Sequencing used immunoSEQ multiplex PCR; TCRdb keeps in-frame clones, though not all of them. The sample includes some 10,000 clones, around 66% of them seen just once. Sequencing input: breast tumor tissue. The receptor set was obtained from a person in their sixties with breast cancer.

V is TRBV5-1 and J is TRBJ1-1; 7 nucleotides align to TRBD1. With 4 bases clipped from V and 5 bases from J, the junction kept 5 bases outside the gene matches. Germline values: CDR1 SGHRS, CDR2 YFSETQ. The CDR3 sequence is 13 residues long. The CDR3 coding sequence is TGCGCCAGCAGCACGACAGGGAGAACTGAAGCTTTCTTT. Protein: CASSTTGRTEAFF.

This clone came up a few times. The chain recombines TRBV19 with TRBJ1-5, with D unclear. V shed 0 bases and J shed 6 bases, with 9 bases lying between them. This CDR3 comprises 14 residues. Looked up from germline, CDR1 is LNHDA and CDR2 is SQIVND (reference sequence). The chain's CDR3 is CASSIDQGRQPQHF. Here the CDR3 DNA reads TGTGCCAGTAGTATAGATCAAGGGCGTCAGCCCCAGCATTTT. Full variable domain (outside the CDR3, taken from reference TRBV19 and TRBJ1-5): DGGITQSPKYLFRKEGQNVTLSCEQNLNHDAMYWYRQDPGQGLRLIYYSQIVNDFQKGDIAEGYSVSREKKESFPLTVTSAQKNPTAFYLCASSIDQGRQPQHFGDGTRLSIL.

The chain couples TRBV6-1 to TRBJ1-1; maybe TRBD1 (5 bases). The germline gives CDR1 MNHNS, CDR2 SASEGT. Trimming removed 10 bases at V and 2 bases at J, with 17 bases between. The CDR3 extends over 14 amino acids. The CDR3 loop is CAITWGVENTEAFF. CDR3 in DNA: TGTGCCATAACCTGGGGGGTTGAAAACACTGAAGCTTTCTTT.

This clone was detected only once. CDR3 DNA: TGCGCCAGCAGCCCCAGAAATAACTATGGCTACACCTTC. Its translation: CASSPRNNYGYTF. The genes are TRBV4-1 and TRBJ1-2; D ambiguous. Trimming pared 4 bases from V and 1 base from J, leaving 7 bases between. This CDR3 is built from 13 residues. Germline V lookup: CDR1 MGHRA, CDR2 YSYEKL.

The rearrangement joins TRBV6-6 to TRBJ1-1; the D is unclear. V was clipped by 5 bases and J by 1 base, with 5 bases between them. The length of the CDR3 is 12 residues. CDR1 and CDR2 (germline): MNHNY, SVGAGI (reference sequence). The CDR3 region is CASSPQNTEAFF. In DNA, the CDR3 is TGTGCCAGCAGTCCCCAGAACACTGAAGCTTTCTTT.

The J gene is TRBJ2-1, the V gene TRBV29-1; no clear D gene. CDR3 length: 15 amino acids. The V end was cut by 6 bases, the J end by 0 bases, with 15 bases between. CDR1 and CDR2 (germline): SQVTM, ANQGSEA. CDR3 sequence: CSVPRRLSSYNEQFF. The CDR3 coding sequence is TGCAGCGTCCCCAGGCGCCTGAGCTCCTACAATGAGCAGTTCTTC.

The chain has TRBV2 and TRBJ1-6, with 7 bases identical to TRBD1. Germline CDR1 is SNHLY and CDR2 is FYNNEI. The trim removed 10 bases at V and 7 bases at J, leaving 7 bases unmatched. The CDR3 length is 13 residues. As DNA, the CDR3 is TGTGCCACGCAAGGGGGCCGCAATTCACCCCTCCACTTT. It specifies CATQGGRNSPLHF.

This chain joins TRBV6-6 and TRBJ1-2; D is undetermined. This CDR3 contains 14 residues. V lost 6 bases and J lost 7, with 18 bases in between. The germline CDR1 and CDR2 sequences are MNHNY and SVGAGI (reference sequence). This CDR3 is CASRVADIRRGYTF. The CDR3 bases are TGTGCCAGCAGGGTCGCCGACATACGACGTGGCTACACCTTC.